These T cell receptor beta chains were read from a single sample in a study of human T cells and chemical hapten exposure. MiXCR, run by TCRdb on the reads, gives a single entry per CDR3 protein. The sample yields more than 100,000 distinct CDR3 sequences, 8.5% to 9% seen once. The sample comprised whole blood. Receptor source: a human donor in good health. Some clones in this sample may be carry-over from other donors' samples. Both conserved end residues are part of each CDR3. The D gene is left open where the match is weak. The size field is filled for only some rows; it gives once, few, many or a size class.

j_call: TRBJ2-5; v_call: TRBV25-1; d_call: TRBD1; clone_size: few; cdr3_nt: TGTGCCAGCAGTGACAGGACAGGGGGCAGGGAGACCCAGTACTTC; cdr3_aa: CASSDRTGGRETQYF
j_call: TRBJ2-3; v_call: TRBV20-1; d_call: -; clone_size: -; cdr3_nt: TGCAGTGCTACGACTACTACAGATACGCAGTATTTT; cdr3_aa: CSATTTTDTQYF
j_call: TRBJ1-6; v_call: TRBV4-3; d_call: -; clone_size: many; cdr3_nt: TGCGCCAGCAGCCATGGTTTTTATAATTCACCCCTCCACTTT; cdr3_aa: CASSHGFYNSPLHF
j_call: TRBJ2-3; v_call: TRBV5-1; d_call: -; clone_size: -; cdr3_nt: TGCGCCAGCAGCTTGGGGCCATCGAGGGACACAGATACGCAGTATTTT; cdr3_aa: CASSLGPSRDTDTQYF
j_call: TRBJ2-5; v_call: TRBV7-2; d_call: TRBD1; clone_size: many; cdr3_nt: TGTGCCAGCAGCAAAGGACAGGGGTACGAGACCCAGTACTTC; cdr3_aa: CASSKGQGYETQYF
j_call: TRBJ2-1; v_call: TRBV6-5; d_call: TRBD1; clone_size: -; cdr3_nt: TGTGCCAGCAGTCAACCCGGGACAGGGGGCATCTTTGAGCAGTTCTTC; cdr3_aa: CASSQPGTGGIFEQFF
j_call: TRBJ2-7; v_call: TRBV5-1; d_call: -; clone_size: few; cdr3_nt: TGCGCCAGCAGCTCCCCACCTGGACAGACCTACGAGCAGTACTTC; cdr3_aa: CASSSPPGQTYEQYF
j_call: TRBJ1-2; v_call: TRBV28; d_call: -; clone_size: few; cdr3_nt: TGTGCCAGCAGTTTCCCCGGACAGAACTATGGCTACACCTTC; cdr3_aa: CASSFPGQNYGYTF
j_call: TRBJ1-2; v_call: TRBV27; d_call: -; clone_size: few; cdr3_nt: TGTGCCAGCAGTTTATCCCCAGTAAACTATGGCTACACCTTC; cdr3_aa: CASSLSPVNYGYTF
j_call: TRBJ2-1; v_call: TRBV7-9; d_call: TRBD1; clone_size: few; cdr3_nt: TGTGCCAGCAGCTTGCGACAGGGGGTCGCCTACAATGAGCAGTTCTTC; cdr3_aa: CASSLRQGVAYNEQFF
j_call: TRBJ2-7; v_call: TRBV5-4; d_call: -; clone_size: few; cdr3_nt: TGTGCCAGCAGCTTTCTCGGCCGGCTGAGCGAGCAGTACTTC; cdr3_aa: CASSFLGRLSEQYF
j_call: TRBJ1-1; v_call: TRBV20-1; d_call: -; clone_size: many; cdr3_nt: TGCAGTGCGAGGGGGGCCCAGAACACTGAAGCTTTCTTT; cdr3_aa: CSARGAQNTEAFF
j_call: TRBJ2-1; v_call: TRBV7-9; d_call: -; clone_size: -; cdr3_nt: TGTGCCAGCAGCTACGACAGGAGATTTCTTTCGGATGAGCAGTTCTTC; cdr3_aa: CASSYDRRFLSDEQFF
j_call: TRBJ1-2; v_call: TRBV7-9; d_call: TRBD1; clone_size: -; cdr3_nt: TGTGCCAGCAGCTTAGATGACAGGGCTAACTATGGCTACACCTTC; cdr3_aa: CASSLDDRANYGYTF
j_call: TRBJ1-4; v_call: TRBV18; d_call: TRBD1; clone_size: many; cdr3_nt: TGTGCCAGCTCAGATTACAGGGGAACTAATGAAAAACTGTTTTTT; cdr3_aa: CASSDYRGTNEKLFF
j_call: TRBJ1-1; v_call: TRBV6-2/TRBV6-3; d_call: -; clone_size: many; cdr3_nt: TGTGCCAGCAGTTATCGGTGGGAGAACACTGAAGCTTTCTTT; cdr3_aa: CASSYRWENTEAFF
j_call: TRBJ1-4; v_call: TRBV4-3; d_call: TRBD1; clone_size: many; cdr3_nt: TGCGCCAGCAGCCCGGGACAGGCGCTTAATGAAAAACTGTTTTTT; cdr3_aa: CASSPGQALNEKLFF
j_call: TRBJ1-1; v_call: TRBV3-1; d_call: -; clone_size: many; cdr3_nt: TGTGCCAGCAGCCAAGAATGGCTCCAGCGCGGGACATACATGAACACTGAAGCTTTCTTT; cdr3_aa: CASSQEWLQRGTYMNTEAFF
j_call: TRBJ2-3; v_call: TRBV7-2; d_call: -; clone_size: -; cdr3_nt: TGTGCCAGCAGCATCGGGACGGCAAATACGCAGTATTTT; cdr3_aa: CASSIGTANTQYF
j_call: TRBJ2-5; v_call: TRBV5-1; d_call: -; clone_size: few; cdr3_nt: TGCGCCAGCAGCTTGGCCCCTGAGGGGGAGACCCAGTACTTC; cdr3_aa: CASSLAPEGETQYF
j_call: TRBJ2-7; v_call: TRBV2; d_call: TRBD1; clone_size: many; cdr3_nt: TGTGCCGGGAGGGACAGGGCGGCCTACGAGCAGTACTTC; cdr3_aa: CAGRDRAAYEQYF
j_call: TRBJ2-6; v_call: TRBV7-9; d_call: -; clone_size: many; cdr3_nt: TGTGCCAGCAGCTTAGACTCTGGGGCCAACGTCCTGACTTTC; cdr3_aa: CASSLDSGANVLTF
j_call: TRBJ1-4; v_call: TRBV10-3; d_call: -; clone_size: -; cdr3_nt: TGTGCCATCAGTGGAGGGAGGGAAAATGAAAAACTGTTTTTT; cdr3_aa: CAISGGRENEKLFF
j_call: TRBJ2-7; v_call: TRBV6-1; d_call: -; clone_size: -; cdr3_nt: TGTGCCAGCAGTGAAGGGATGGGTTCTGTACTCTACGAGCAGTACTTC; cdr3_aa: CASSEGMGSVLYEQYF
j_call: TRBJ2-1; v_call: TRBV12-1; d_call: -; clone_size: many; cdr3_nt: TGTGCCAGCAGCTTTGGGGAAAGCTCCTACAATGAGCAGTTCTTC; cdr3_aa: CASSFGESSYNEQFF
j_call: TRBJ1-6; v_call: TRBV11-2; d_call: -; clone_size: few; cdr3_nt: TGTGCCACCCGACCGGAAAATTCACCCCTCCACTTT; cdr3_aa: CATRPENSPLHF
j_call: TRBJ2-3; v_call: TRBV9; d_call: TRBD1; clone_size: many; cdr3_nt: TGTGCCAGCAGCGCGGGACAGCGCACAGATACGCAGTATTTT; cdr3_aa: CASSAGQRTDTQYF
j_call: TRBJ1-5; v_call: TRBV4-3; d_call: -; clone_size: -; cdr3_nt: TGCGCCAGCAGCCAAGATCCAAACAGGGAAGGTCAGCCCCAGCATTTT; cdr3_aa: CASSQDPNREGQPQHF
j_call: TRBJ1-5; v_call: TRBV7-9; d_call: -; clone_size: many; cdr3_nt: TGTGCCAGCAGCGATGGGGGGGTTCATCAGCCCCAGCATTTT; cdr3_aa: CASSDGGVHQPQHF
j_call: TRBJ1-1; v_call: TRBV7-9; d_call: -; clone_size: many; cdr3_nt: TGTGCCAGCAGCCGCTCTTGGGGGCGGCTGAACACTGAAGCTTTCTTT; cdr3_aa: CASSRSWGRLNTEAFF
j_call: TRBJ1-5; v_call: TRBV9; d_call: -; clone_size: many; cdr3_nt: TGTGCCAGCAGCGACCAGGGTGGCCAGCCCCAGCATTTT; cdr3_aa: CASSDQGGQPQHF
j_call: TRBJ2-5; v_call: TRBV25-1; d_call: -; clone_size: -; cdr3_nt: TGTGCCAGCAGTGACGGGGGGCCAGAGACCCAGTACTTC; cdr3_aa: CASSDGGPETQYF
j_call: TRBJ2-5; v_call: TRBV11-2; d_call: -; clone_size: -; cdr3_nt: TGTGCCAGCAGAACCACCGGGGGCCCCCCGTACTTC; cdr3_aa: CASRTTGGPPYF
j_call: TRBJ2-5; v_call: TRBV19; d_call: TRBD2; clone_size: few; cdr3_nt: TGTGCCAGTAGTACGCTAGCGGGAGGGCAAGAGACCCAGTACTTC; cdr3_aa: CASSTLAGGQETQYF
j_call: TRBJ2-3; v_call: TRBV10-3; d_call: TRBD2; clone_size: -; cdr3_nt: TGTGCCATCACCAGGACTAGCGGCACAGATACGCAGTATTTT; cdr3_aa: CAITRTSGTDTQYF
j_call: TRBJ2-5; v_call: TRBV7-8; d_call: TRBD1; clone_size: many; cdr3_nt: TGTGCCAGCAGCTTGGCCCCAGGGACAGGGTTTCGAGAGACCCAGTACTTC; cdr3_aa: CASSLAPGTGFRETQYF
j_call: TRBJ1-1; v_call: TRBV7-5; d_call: -; clone_size: -; cdr3_nt: -; cdr3_aa: CISVPEALRGLEKNTEAFF
j_call: TRBJ1-5; v_call: TRBV6-5; d_call: -; clone_size: -; cdr3_nt: TGTGCCAGCACTCCTCTGTTTAACAGGGGCAATCAGCCCCAGCATTTT; cdr3_aa: CASTPLFNRGNQPQHF
j_call: TRBJ2-1; v_call: TRBV4-3; d_call: -; clone_size: -; cdr3_nt: TGCGCCAGCAGCCAAACAAGCTCCTACAATGAGCAGTTCTTC; cdr3_aa: CASSQTSSYNEQFF
j_call: TRBJ1-2; v_call: TRBV6-6; d_call: -; clone_size: many; cdr3_nt: TGTGCCAGCAGTTATGAAGCGGGCCCAGGCTACACCTTC; cdr3_aa: CASSYEAGPGYTF
j_call: TRBJ2-3; v_call: TRBV5-1; d_call: TRBD1; clone_size: few; cdr3_nt: TGCGCCAGCAGCCTACAGGGGCGGCGGGATACGCAGTATTTT; cdr3_aa: CASSLQGRRDTQYF
j_call: TRBJ1-1; v_call: TRBV7-9; d_call: TRBD1; clone_size: many; cdr3_nt: TGTGCCAGCAACCCCGGGACAGGGGTTATGAACACTGAAGCTTTCTTT; cdr3_aa: CASNPGTGVMNTEAFF
j_call: TRBJ2-3; v_call: TRBV19; d_call: -; clone_size: -; cdr3_nt: TGTGCCAGTAGTATAGGCGGAATTAGCACAGATACGCAGTATTTT; cdr3_aa: CASSIGGISTDTQYF
j_call: TRBJ2-5; v_call: TRBV5-6; d_call: -; clone_size: -; cdr3_nt: TGTGCCAGCAGCTTCCCTGGAGTACAAGAGACCCAGTACTTC; cdr3_aa: CASSFPGVQETQYF
j_call: TRBJ2-1; v_call: TRBV4-3; d_call: -; clone_size: -; cdr3_nt: TGCGCCAGCAGCCGCGGAGGGGGCGGCTCCTACAATGAGCAGTTCTTC; cdr3_aa: CASSRGGGGSYNEQFF
j_call: TRBJ2-1; v_call: TRBV6-2/TRBV6-3; d_call: TRBD2; clone_size: few; cdr3_nt: TGTGCCAGCCAGTATGGGGCTAGCGGGCTCCGAAAGTTCTTC; cdr3_aa: CASQYGASGLRKFF
j_call: TRBJ2-3; v_call: TRBV19; d_call: -; clone_size: few; cdr3_nt: TGTGCCAGTAGTCCTGGCCCCGCGGCAGATACGCAGTATTTT; cdr3_aa: CASSPGPAADTQYF
j_call: TRBJ2-5; v_call: TRBV7-2; d_call: -; clone_size: many; cdr3_nt: TGTGCCAGCAGCATACAGGGCAGGGAGACCCAGTACTTC; cdr3_aa: CASSIQGRETQYF
j_call: TRBJ2-5; v_call: TRBV6-5; d_call: TRBD1; clone_size: -; cdr3_nt: TGTGCCAGCAGTCGCCGGGACAGCCAAGAGACCCAGTACTTC; cdr3_aa: CASSRRDSQETQYF
j_call: TRBJ2-3; v_call: TRBV4-1; d_call: -; clone_size: many; cdr3_nt: TGCGCCAGCAGCCAAGGTTGGGGAGTTGCGACAGATACGCAGTATTTT; cdr3_aa: CASSQGWGVATDTQYF
j_call: TRBJ1-1; v_call: TRBV6-1; d_call: -; clone_size: few; cdr3_nt: TGTGCCAGCAGTGAGAAACAGGGAAGGAACACTGAAGCTTTCTTT; cdr3_aa: CASSEKQGRNTEAFF
j_call: TRBJ2-1; v_call: TRBV11-2; d_call: -; clone_size: -; cdr3_nt: TGTGCCAGCAGCTTCTCAGACAATGAGCAGTTCTTC; cdr3_aa: CASSFSDNEQFF
j_call: TRBJ2-3; v_call: TRBV7-9; d_call: TRBD2; clone_size: -; cdr3_nt: TGTGCCAGCAGCCCGACTAGCGGAGCCACAGATACGCAGTATTTT; cdr3_aa: CASSPTSGATDTQYF
j_call: TRBJ2-3; v_call: TRBV15; d_call: -; clone_size: few; cdr3_nt: TGTGCCACCAGCAGAGAGTCATCGGGAGTGGTAGATACGCAGTATTTT; cdr3_aa: CATSRESSGVVDTQYF
j_call: TRBJ2-1; v_call: TRBV6-5; d_call: TRBD2; clone_size: -; cdr3_nt: TGTGCCAGCAGTACCTACTCGGGACTAGCGGGACCTTGGGGGAGTGAGCAGTTCTTC; cdr3_aa: CASSTYSGLAGPWGSEQFF
j_call: TRBJ1-1; v_call: TRBV5-1; d_call: -; clone_size: many; cdr3_nt: TGCGCCAGCAGCCTTACAGAGATGAACACTGAAGCTTTCTTT; cdr3_aa: CASSLTEMNTEAFF
j_call: TRBJ2-7; v_call: TRBV6-4; d_call: -; clone_size: few; cdr3_nt: TGTGCCAGCAGTGGGGTGACAGGTCGAAGGCAGGAGCAGTACTTC; cdr3_aa: CASSGVTGRRQEQYF